This T cell receptor (beta chain) stems from a study of cytomegalovirus exposure and HLA in healthy donors. Study findings and constraints: In an earlier analysis, about 87% or about 30%: the productive usage of most TCR beta V segments. One later analysis reportedly identified an Asian-associated ancestry cluster that showed fewer N-insertions than the approximately 700-donor mean. Researchers counted around 150 TCR beta chains as cytomegalovirus-associated. Sequencing depth roughly uniform across donors was assumed in presence/absence analyses.

The PCR made use of 60 Vbeta and 13 Jbeta primers. Data came from immunoSEQ multiplex PCR; TCRdb stores just in-frame clones and leaves some out. The sample carries over 35,000 clones, roughly three quarters recorded once. This clone was detected only a few times. Its specificity is unknown. The sample holds other DNA sequences that translate to the same CDR3. Germline values: CDR1 SGHAT, CDR2 FQNNGV. Trimming pared 1 base from V and 2 bases from J, leaving 14 bases between. This CDR3 has 16 residues. The TCR originated in a man in his forties or fifties in good health and CMV-seronegative. The material sequenced was PBMCs. The chain couples TRBV11-2 to TRBJ1-1; possible D gene TRBD1, 6 bases. CDR3 protein: CASSLVMGQPNTEAFF. The CDR3 DNA sequence: TGTGCCAGCAGCTTAGTAATGGGACAACCAAACACTGAAGCTTTCTTT.